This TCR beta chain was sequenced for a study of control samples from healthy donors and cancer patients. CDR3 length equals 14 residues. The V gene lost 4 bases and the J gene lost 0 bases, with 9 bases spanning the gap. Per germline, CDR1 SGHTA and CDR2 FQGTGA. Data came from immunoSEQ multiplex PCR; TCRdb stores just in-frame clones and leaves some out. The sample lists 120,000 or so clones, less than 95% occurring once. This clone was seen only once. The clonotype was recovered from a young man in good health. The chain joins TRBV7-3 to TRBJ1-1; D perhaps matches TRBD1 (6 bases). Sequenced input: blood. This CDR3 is CASSSGQMNTEAFF. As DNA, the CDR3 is TGTGCCAGCAGCTCAGGACAGATGAACACTGAAGCTTTCTTT.